The T cell receptor beta chain described here comes from a study of metastatic and nonmetastatic thyroid tumors. On the study more broadly: Samples came from malignant and benign thyroid patients, and repertoires were compared across blood and tumor or nodule tissue. Overall study findings and caveats: Reportedly, malignant thyroid tumors had significantly higher TCR beta diversity than benign nodules, in blood and tumor.

This clone was detected ten times or more. Its antigen is unidentified. No patient had received any treatment before thyroid surgery. Germline assignment: CDR1 DFQATT and CDR2 SNEGSKA (reference sequence). The CDR3 runs to 14 residues. Trimming cost V 6 bases and J 0 bases, with 15 bases left between them. Original data processing: CDR3 differences across clinicopathological groups were used to build a distant-metastasis classifier for papillary thyroid cancer. Using MiXCR, TCRdb reanalyzed the PCR reads. The V and J calls here are based on TCRdb, not the publication. Of approximately 30,000 clones listed, around 7.4% are singletons.

The chain combines TRBV20-1 with TRBJ2-7; D is ambiguous. The sequenced material came from blood. This clonotype was sampled from a female donor with papillary thyroid cancer or a benign thyroid nodule (not recorded which). Some clones in this sample may be carry-over from other donors' samples. DNA of the CDR3: TGCAGTGCCTTTGATTACCACGACTCCTACGAGCAGTACTTC. Translating gives CSAFDYHDSYEQYF.